This T cell receptor (beta chain) was recorded in a study of shared clonotypes between healthy human individuals. This table comes from immunoSEQ multiplex PCR, and its TCRdb copy is limited to in-frame clones, with some not included. The table has approximately 2.3 million clones, 85% to 95% seen once. Germline CDR1 reads SGHRS; CDR2 reads YFSETQ. The CDR3 runs to 14 residues. With 0 bases clipped from V and 4 bases from J, the junction kept 1 base outside the gene matches. This clone has just a few counts. The same CDR3 also results from other DNA sequences found in this sample. The sequencing input was naive CD4+ T cells from PBMCs. Documented subset: CD45RA+ positively selected. The V call is TRBV5-1, the J call TRBJ2-5, with TRBD1 matching over 9 bases. The sequence came from a young man in good health. Some clones in this sample may be carry-over from other donors' samples. The CDR3 DNA reads as TGCGCCAGCAGCTTGGGGACAGGGGTAGAGACCCAGTACTTC. Its protein product is CASSLGTGVETQYF.